The source of this T cell receptor beta chain is a study of cytomegalovirus exposure and HLA in healthy donors. This CDR3 comprises 19 residues. CDR1 and CDR2 from the germline V gene are SGHAT and FQNNGV. V dropped 2 bases and J dropped 0; count of bases not matched to a gene: 9. Healthy donors of bone marrow made up the group. It was with 60 Vbeta and 13 Jbeta primers that the PCR ran. This table comes from immunoSEQ multiplex PCR, and its TCRdb copy is limited to in-frame clones, with some not included. The data hold 150,000 to 180,000 clones, with over 60% observed a single time. The sequencing sample was made of PBMCs. The receptor comes from a woman aged 40 to 55 in good health and CMV-seronegative. V is TRBV11-2 and J is TRBJ2-1, with 11 bases fitting TRBD2. The CDR3 loop reads CASSLRTSGSSSSYNEQFF. The CDR3 DNA is TGTGCCAGCAGCTTACGGACTAGCGGGTCCTCTAGCTCCTACAATGAGCAGTTCTTC. The full variable domain, completed using reference TRBV11-2 and TRBJ2-1, is EAGVAQSPRYKIIEKRQSVAFWCNPISGHATLYWYQQILGQGPKLLIQFQNNGVVDDSQLPKDRFSAERLKGVDSTLKIQPAKLEDSAVYLCASSLRTSGSSSSYNEQFFGPGTRLTVL.